Listed here are 25 T cell receptor beta chains from one sample, sequenced in a study of blood T cell repertoires in COVID-19. Clones were sequenced by immunoSEQ multiplex PCR, and TCRdb holds only the in-frame ones, with some missing. Of under 300,000 clones in the sample, about nine tenths were seen once. The sample comprised PBMCs or T cells enriched from blood (not recorded which). The receptors here all came from a woman aged 60-70 years who had recovered from COVID-19.

The rearrangement links TRBV18 to TRBJ2-7; possibly TRBD1 for D (6 bases). V lost 3 bases to trimming and J lost 1 base, with 10 bases between them. Per germline, CDR1 KGHSH and CDR2 LQKENI. This CDR3 contains 14 residues. As DNA, the CDR3 is TGTGCCAGCTCACCGAGGACAGAGTCCTACGAGCAGTACTTC. Translation gives CASSPRTESYEQYF.

The chain recombines TRBV30 with TRBJ2-7, with D tentatively TRBD2 (5 bases). Trimming removed 7 bases from V and 3 bases from J, with 19 bases in between. Germline V gives CDR1 GTSNPN, CDR2 SVGIG (reference sequence). CDR3 length equals 14 residues. The CDR3 DNA follows: TGTGCCTACAACCCACGGGGTTCCTTCTACGAGCAGTACTTC. Its translation: CAYNPRGSFYEQYF.

The gene calls are TRBV5-4 and TRBJ1-1, with D tentatively TRBD1 (5 bases). The germline V and J ends were trimmed by 4 bases and 4 bases, with 26 bases remaining between them. Germline V CDR1 and CDR2: SGHNT, YYREEE (reference sequence). The CDR3 has 18 residues. CDR3 in DNA: TGTGCCAGCAGCCCCCCCGATCGTATTAGACAGACCGCCACTGAAGCTTTCTTT. Translating gives CASSPPDRIRQTATEAFF.

The chain combines TRBV24-1 with TRBJ2-2; 8 bases line up with TRBD2. J lost 3 bases, V lost 8 bases, and 13 bases had no gene match. This CDR3 has 17 amino acids. Germline lookup yields CDR1 KGHDR and CDR2 SFDVKD. The CDR3 coding sequence is TGTGCCACCACGGGGGGGCTTAGGGGCTCGGACACCGGGGAGCTGTTTTTT. This encodes CATTGGLRGSDTGELFF.

This clone has more than one count but fewer than ten. The chain is built from TRBV5-4 and TRBJ2-2; TRBD2 aligns across 16 bases. The V segment lost 3 bases and the J segment 1 base; nucleotides outside the gene matches: 6. The CDR3 contains 19 residues. CDR1 is SGHNT, CDR2 YYREEE, per germline (reference sequence). The CDR3 here is CASSSGTSGRAGNTGELFF. The CDR3 DNA sequence: TGTGCCAGCAGCTCCGGGACTAGCGGGAGGGCAGGGAACACCGGGGAGCTGTTTTTT. Drawing the rest from reference TRBV5-4 and TRBJ2-2, the complete variable domain is ETGVTQSPTHLIKTRGQQVTLRCSSQSGHNTVSWYQQALGQGPQFIFQYYREEENGRGNFPPRFSGLQFPNYSSELNVNALELDDSALYLCASSSGTSGRAGNTGELFFGEGSRLTVL.

This rearrangement joins TRBV7-2 to TRBJ2-1; 9 bases match TRBD2. CDR1 is SGHTA, CDR2 FQGNSA, per germline. The J segment lost 7 bases and the V segment lost 0 bases, leaving 4 bases of the junction unmatched. CDR3 length: 15 residues. CDR3 sequence (DNA): TGTGCCAGCAGCTTAGCGCTAGCGGGGAATAATGAGCAGTTCTTC. It translates to CASSLALAGNNEQFF.

This clone was found a few times. Other DNA sequences in the same sample also yield this CDR3. This chain connects TRBV5-1 to TRBJ2-3; 7 bases match TRBD2. J gave up 3 bases and V 0 bases, and 4 bases lay outside the gene matches. Germline V lookup: CDR1 SGHRS, CDR2 YFSETQ. CDR3 length equals 15 residues. The CDR3 nucleotides are TGCGCCAGCAGCTTGGCACCGGGGGGTACAGATACGCAGTATTTT. This translates into CASSLAPGGTDTQYF.

The genes are TRBV9 and TRBJ2-5; D might be TRBD2 (6 bases). CDR1 and CDR2 from the germline V gene are SGDLS and YYNGEE. The CDR3 extends over 14 amino acids. V dropped 5 bases and J dropped 5 bases, with 16 bases sitting between them. In nucleotides, the CDR3 is TGTGCCAGCAGTTCCGACGGGGGAAGGGAGACCCAGTACTTC. Protein: CASSSDGGRETQYF.

The J gene is TRBJ1-5, the V gene TRBV2; TRBD1 might be the D (5 bases). The CDR3 is 13 amino acids. CDR1 is SNHLY, CDR2 FYNNEI, per germline. V lost 7 bases and J 4 bases, leaving 11 bases between the germline ends. CDR3 DNA sequence: TGTGCCAGCAACCGGGACTGGAATCAGCCCCAGCATTTT. Encoded protein: CASNRDWNQPQHF.

This clone has just one count. V usage is TRBV19 and J usage is TRBJ1-1; TRBD1 aligns across 7 bases. The CDR3 totals 15 residues. V was clipped by 3 bases and J by 1 base; unmatched bases: 5. Looked up from germline, CDR1 is LNHDA and CDR2 is SQIVND (reference sequence). The CDR3 bases are TGTGCCAGTAGTATGATGGCAGGGGGGAACACTGAAGCTTTCTTT. Encoded protein: CASSMMAGGNTEAFF. The whole variable domain, remainder taken from reference TRBV19 and TRBJ1-1, is DGGITQSPKYLFRKEGQNVTLSCEQNLNHDAMYWYRQDPGQGLRLIYYSQIVNDFQKGDIAEGYSVSREKKESFPLTVTSAQKNPTAFYLCASSMMAGGNTEAFFGQGTRLTVV.

V is TRBV5-5 and J is TRBJ1-2; D gene uncertain. The ends were cut back, 0 bases at V and 5 bases at J, with 11 bases in the middle. Per the germline V gene, CDR1 is SGHKS and CDR2 is YYEKEE (reference sequence). The CDR3 covers 14 residues. The chain's CDR3 is CASSLGAGLYGYTF. CDR3 bases: TGTGCCAGCAGCTTGGGGGCAGGACTTTATGGCTACACCTTC. The full variable domain, completed using reference TRBV5-5 and TRBJ1-2, is DAGVTQSPTHLIKTRGQQVTLRCSPISGHKSVSWYQQVLGQGPQFIFQYYEKEERGRGNFPDRFSARQFPNYSSELNVNALLLGDSALYLCASSLGAGLYGYTFGSGTRLTVV.

This clone was picked up a small number of times. This rearrangement joins TRBV29-1 to TRBJ1-2; the D gene is possibly TRBD1 (5 bases). Germline-derived CDR1 and CDR2 are SQVTM and ANQGSEA. Trimming took 6 bases from V and 4 from J, leaving 21 bases between them. This CDR3 has 15 residues. The CDR3 DNA reads as TGCAGCGTCCCAAACCAGACAGAATCCTTCTATGGCTACACCTTC. This gives the protein CSVPNQTESFYGYTF.

V gene TRBV4-1 combines with J gene TRBJ2-3; weak D call: TRBD1 (6 bases). Germline V gene data show CDR1 as MGHRA and CDR2 as YSYEKL. The CDR3 has 16 residues. V lost 4 bases to trimming and J lost 3 bases, with 17 bases between them. CDR3 nucleotides: TGCGCCAGCAGCCTGGGGACACTCATAGGAACAGATACGCAGTATTTT. Translating gives CASSLGTLIGTDTQYF.

The chain recombines TRBV15 with TRBJ1-3, with no clear D. CDR1 LNHNV and CDR2 YYDKDF come from the germline V gene (reference sequence). This CDR3 comprises 14 residues. Trimming removed 5 bases at V and 6 bases at J, with 14 bases between. The chain's CDR3 is CATSDSVLPNTIYF. The CDR3 DNA sequence: TGTGCCACCAGCGATTCGGTCCTGCCAAACACCATATATTTT. The complete variable domain, with remaining parts taken from reference TRBV15 and TRBJ1-3, reads DAMVIQNPRYQVTQFGKPVTLSCSQTLNHNVMYWYQQKSSQAPKLLFHYYDKDFNNEADTPDNFQSRRPNTSFCFLDIRSPGLGDTAMYLCATSDSVLPNTIYFGEGSWLTVV.

This clone was detected once. The chain couples TRBV28 to TRBJ2-1; tentatively, D is TRBD2 (7 bases). Germline V CDR1 and CDR2: MDHEN, SYDVKM. Trimming pared 7 bases from V and 4 bases from J, leaving 20 bases between. The CDR3 is 16 amino acids. This chain's CDR3 is CASTLGGGRLYNEQFF. The CDR3 DNA reads TGTGCCAGCACCTTAGGGGGGGGCCGACTTTACAATGAGCAGTTCTTC.

The chain links TRBV30 to TRBJ2-1, with 8 bases aligning to TRBD2. The CDR3 is 12 residues long. With 0 bases clipped from V and 13 bases from J, the junction kept 5 bases outside the gene matches. From germline, CDR1 is GTSNPN and CDR2 SVGIG (reference sequence). The CDR3 here is CAWSVEGLVQFF. The CDR3 DNA reads TGTGCCTGGAGTGTAGAGGGACTAGTTCAGTTCTTC.

The chain links TRBV6-5 to TRBJ1-4; a weak D match, TRBD1 (6 bases). This CDR3 region has 14 residues. Germline CDR1 is MNHEY and CDR2 is SVGAGI. V lost 2 bases, J lost 8 bases, and 12 bases lay in between. The CDR3 DNA reads TGTGCCAGCAGTTACGGGGGCGCAGGGGAAAAACTGTTTTTT. Translating it yields CASSYGGAGEKLFF.

The V and J genes are TRBV9 and TRBJ1-6, with unresolved D. Germline CDR1 SGDLS, CDR2 YYNGEE. Trimming cost V 3 bases and J 2 bases, with 15 bases left between them. The CDR3 runs 17 residues. The CDR3 spells CASSEDFLGTYNSPLHF. CDR3 nucleotide sequence: TGTGCCAGCAGCGAGGACTTCCTTGGAACCTATAATTCACCCCTCCACTTT.

The V call is TRBV27, the J call TRBJ2-7; the D is unclear. V gave up 0 bases and J gave up 4 bases, with 4 bases separating them. The germline gives CDR1 MNHEY, CDR2 SMNVEV (reference sequence). CDR3 size: 12 residues. CDR3 sequence (DNA): TGTGCCAGCAGTTTATCCGGGTACGAGCAGTACTTC. It specifies CASSLSGYEQYF.

V usage is TRBV9 and J usage is TRBJ2-5, with 8 bases identical to TRBD2. This CDR3 region has 15 residues. CDR1 and CDR2 from the germline V gene are SGDLS and YYNGEE. The J segment lost 4 bases and the V segment lost 0 bases, leaving 5 bases of the junction unmatched. CDR3 nucleotides: TGTGCCAGCAGCGTAGCGGGGGGGGCTCCAGAGACCCAGTACTTC. Translation: CASSVAGGAPETQYF.

The chain is built from TRBV10-1 and TRBJ2-3, with a weak D call TRBD2 (6 bases). The V and J ends lost 5 bases and 5 bases respectively, with 11 bases between them. The CDR3 spans 13 residues. In germline, CDR1 is WNHNN, CDR2 SYGVQD (reference sequence). The CDR3 nucleotides read TGCGCCAGCAGTCCCTGGCGGGAAGATACGCAGTATTTT. It translates to CASSPWREDTQYF.

This clone has only a few counts. V gene TRBV5-1 combines with J gene TRBJ2-1, with 7 bases lining up with TRBD2. CDR3 length: 15 amino acids. Germline V gene data show CDR1 as SGHRS and CDR2 as YFSETQ. J was trimmed by 7 bases and V by 0 bases; bases with no gene match: 7. CDR3 bases: TGCGCCAGCAGCTTGGGTGGGACTACCATTAATGAGCAGTTCTTC. Translating it yields CASSLGGTTINEQFF.

The gene calls are TRBV9 and TRBJ2-5, with no clear D. CDR1 is SGDLS and CDR2 is YYNGEE in the germline V gene. V was pared by 0 bases and J by 0 bases, with 6 bases between. This CDR3 is 14 amino acids long. CDR3 sequence (DNA): TGTGCCAGCAGCGTAGGGCCAAACCAAGAGACCCAGTACTTC. Translated: CASSVGPNQETQYF.

The chain uses TRBV29-1 and TRBJ2-7; D not resolved. This CDR3 contains 11 residues. With 2 bases removed from V and 5 bases from J, the gap between germline ends came to 7 bases. The V gene's germline CDR1 is SQVTM and CDR2 ANQGSEA. CDR3: CSVETGDEQYF. The CDR3 nucleotides read TGCAGCGTTGAAACCGGAGACGAGCAGTACTTC.

The chain recombines TRBV5-1 with TRBJ1-1; tentatively, D is TRBD1 (5 bases). V shed 0 bases and J shed 0 bases, with 18 bases lying between them. Looked up from germline, CDR1 is SGHRS and CDR2 is YFSETQ. CDR3 length equals 18 residues. CDR3 in amino acids: CASSLDGRGLGMNTEAFF. The CDR3 nucleotides are TGCGCCAGCAGCTTGGACGGACGGGGGTTGGGGATGAACACTGAAGCTTTCTTT.